These 4 T cell receptor beta chains were all obtained from the same sample, sequenced in a study of control samples from healthy donors and cancer patients. Using immunoSEQ multiplex PCR, the repertoire was profiled, and TCRdb retains in-frame clones only, with some absent. The table lists about 28,000 clones, 70% to 80% of them singletons. The specimen sequenced was PBMCs. These receptors were taken from a man in his 60s with head and neck cancer.

The chain has TRBV6-5 and TRBJ2-7; TRBD1 agrees at 10 bases. Germline CDR1 MNHEY, CDR2 SVGAGI. This CDR3 is 14 amino acids long. J gave up 3 bases and V 6 bases, and 5 bases lay outside the gene matches. The CDR3: CASRDRDRGYEQYF. CDR3 nucleotides: TGTGCCAGCAGGGACCGGGACAGGGGCTACGAGCAGTACTTC.

The chain has TRBV4-3 and TRBJ1-2; D is perhaps TRBD1 (5 bases). Germline-derived CDR1 and CDR2 are LGHNA and YSLEER. The CDR3 runs 15 residues. The V and J ends lost 0 bases and 4 bases respectively, with 12 bases between them. CDR3 DNA sequence: TGCGCCAGCAGCCAAGAAAGTGGAAGGGGCTATGGCTACACCTTC. Protein: CASSQESGRGYGYTF.

This clone appeared once. The chain has TRBV7-9 and TRBJ1-5; possible D gene TRBD1, 5 bases. Germline lookup yields CDR1 SEHNR and CDR2 FQNEAQ (reference sequence). Trimming shortened V by 1 base and J by 7 bases, and 14 bases separated the two germline ends. The CDR3 covers 15 residues. CDR3 sequence: CASSLGGSQGQPQHF. The CDR3 nucleotides read TGTGCCAGCAGCTTAGGAGGCTCGCAGGGACAGCCCCAGCATTTT.

In its sample, this clone is large. This chain connects TRBV9 to TRBJ1-3; the D is unclear. The CDR3 consists of 13 residues. Trimming removed 0 bases from V and 3 bases from J, with 4 bases in between. Germline V CDR1 and CDR2: SGDLS, YYNGEE. The CDR3 DNA sequence: TGTGCCAGCAGCGTAGAGGGTGGAAACACCATATATTTT. Protein sequence: CASSVEGGNTIYF.